What follows are 10 T cell receptor beta chains derived from one specimen sequenced in a study of CXCR3-negative and CXCR3-positive naive CD8 T cells. General study points: The study found more hydrophobic TRB CDR3s in CXCR3-positive naive cells than in CXCR3-negative naive cells.

Their antigens remain unidentified. The authors prepared UMI-labeled TRB cDNA libraries by 5' RACE. TCRdb re-called the 5' RACE reads; every CDR3 protein appears as one record, without DNA. The sample features some 120,000 distinct CDR3 sequences, with around 0.35% in its top ten. The sequencing sample was made of naive CXCR3+ CD8+ T cells from blood. Regarding subset: CD45RO-CCR7+CD27+CD95- naive CD8+ T cells expressing CXCR3 (TNR3+). The source of these receptors is a human donor in good health. Some clones in this sample may be carry-over from other donors' samples.

CDR3 protein: CASSFPEGPQHF. The V gene is TRBV28, the J gene TRBJ1-5. The CDR3 totals 12 residues. Germline loops: CDR1 MDHEN, CDR2 SYDVKM.

This chain connects TRBV7-2 to TRBJ1-6; TCRdb proposes TRBD1, but this gene call is untestable without DNA. Germline CDR1 is SGHTA and CDR2 is FQGNSA. The CDR3 covers 18 residues. This CDR3 reads CASSLDPQGEGYNSPLHF. Drawing the rest from reference TRBV7-2 and TRBJ1-6, the complete variable domain is GAGVSQSPSNKVTEKGKDVELRCDPISGHTALYWYRQSLGQGLEFLIYFQGNSAPDKSGLPSDRFSAERTGGSVSTLTIQRTQQEDSAVYLCASSLDPQGEGYNSPLHFGNGTRLTVT.

The chain links TRBV7-3 to TRBJ1-1; the D gene TCRdb calls, TRBD1, cannot be checked with no DNA. The CDR3 totals 14 residues. The germline gives CDR1 SGHTA, CDR2 FQGTGA. CDR3: CASSLQGASTEAFF.

The V and J genes are TRBV20-1 and TRBJ2-1; TCRdb names TRBD1, which stays unverified in the absence of DNA. Germline V gene lookup returns CDR1 DFQATT and CDR2 SNEGSKA (reference sequence). The CDR3 length is 16 residues. CDR3: CSARDQGWGGRYEQFF.

The V call is TRBV10-3, the J call TRBJ2-1; TCRdb proposes TRBD2, but this gene call is untestable without DNA. CDR1 is ENHRY, CDR2 SYGVKD, per germline. This CDR3 region has 15 residues. CDR3 protein: CAISEVERGDNEQFF.

This chain links TRBV19 with TRBJ2-3. The germline CDR1 and CDR2 sequences are LNHDA and SQIVND (reference sequence). The CDR3 contains 13 residues. CDR3 loop: CASSPSSTDTQYF.

V gene TRBV29-1 combines with J gene TRBJ2-1; the D call of TRBD1 rests on TCRdb alone, since no DNA is present to check it. The germline V gene has CDR1 SQVTM and CDR2 ANQGSEA. The CDR3 sequence is 15 residues long. The CDR3 region is CSVRLGQPEFNEQFF.

This sequence joins TRBV6-6 and TRBJ2-2; there is no DNA to check the TCRdb D call of TRBD1. Germline lookup yields CDR1 MNHNY and CDR2 SVGAGI (reference sequence). The CDR3 extends over 20 amino acids. The CDR3 protein is CASSYWTGGTLAENTGELFF.

V is TRBV7-9 and J is TRBJ2-7; TCRdb's D call of TRBD1 is untestable without DNA. CDR1 and CDR2 from the germline V gene are SEHNR and FQNEAQ (reference sequence). The CDR3 has 15 residues. CDR3 sequence: CASSWSGQGPYEQYF.

The chain carries TRBV9 and TRBJ2-1; TCRdb's D call of TRBD2 is untestable without DNA. CDR1 SGDLS and CDR2 YYNGEE come from the germline V gene. The CDR3 is 14 amino acids. CDR3 region: CASSGLAGVNEQFF.